This T cell receptor (beta chain) stems from a study of blood T cell repertoires in COVID-19 (TCRdb year 2020). For the wider study: Samples from collaborators originated in the United States, Italy and Spain and spanned both the acute and convalescent phases of COVID-19. The material from the prospective study consisted of cDNA or gDNA derived from T cells, B-cell-depleted T cells, or PBMCs. Deeply sampled blood TCRbeta repertoires from subjects exposed to, actively infected with, or recovered from COVID-19 were included in the dataset. The repertoires were released in a freely available public database meant as a resource for research on the immune response to SARS-CoV-2. Samples were obtained from the ongoing ImmuneRACE study (first 160 participants) and from approximately 1,200 subjects provided by 6 global collaborators. Nearly every sample came with metadata listing a de-identified subject ID, COVID-19 status, age in years and sex. Where HLA class I and class II types were available, the types were taken from metadata supplied by the sample provider, not from assay-based typing.

Broad study findings and their caveats: The amount of clinical and demographic metadata varied by source and participant and was provided uncurated.

In the prospective study, participants were roughly 18 to 100 years old, resided in about two dozen geographic areas of the United States, and were enrolled through a virtual design. In the prospective study, cohorts were assigned on the basis of participant-reported clinical history obtained from a screening survey and a study questionnaire. For ImmuneRACE Cohort 3, a participant was defined as recovered based on two consecutive negative NP/OP PCR tests, clearance by a healthcare professional, or resolution of symptoms. Each participant in the prospective study had whole blood, serum and a nasopharyngeal or oropharyngeal swab collected by mobile phlebotomists. Over a 2-month period, participants in the prospective study had the option of providing additional blood draws and questionnaires. Prospective study blood samples were shipped either frozen or at room temperature before DNA extraction.

This clone was detected only once. Its antigen is currently not known. No clone much larger than this one lies a single base away; base qualities are absent. TCRbeta CDR3 regions were amplified from genomic DNA using the immunoSEQ Assay, a bias-controlled multiplex PCR. In the original analysis: The number of nucleated cells in each sample was estimated by amplification of reference gene primers within the assay. To quantify the absolute abundance of each unique TCRbeta CDR3 rearrangement, sequence reads were collapsed and filtered. Productive Simpson clonality was computed per sample as the square root of Simpson's diversity index over productive rearrangements. As stored in TCRdb, this immuneACCESS dataset retains in-frame rearrangements with V and J assigned. A fraction of the clones does not appear; measured against another copy, unresolved V genes explain less than half of the discrepancy, and the remainder lacks a known reason. That table is the source of V, J and clone size, and D and trimming were worked out from the DNA. Across this sample there are about 320,000 clones, with about 89% seen only once. The ten most abundant clones make up 5.2% of the sample.

Here V drops 1 base and J drops 0 bases, and the junction holds 1 base not matched to any gene. The CDR3 numbers 15 residues from cysteine through phenylalanine. Only the CDR3 DNA is retained, 45 bases long and in frame from the first base. Sequences MDHEN (CDR1) and SYDVKM (CDR2) are obtained from the germline V gene. The specimen sequenced was PBMCs or T cells enriched from blood (not recorded which). This sequence originates from a man in his 60s who had recovered from COVID-19. Rearrangement joined TRBV28 to TRBJ2-3, and 7 junction bases match TRBD2. The CDR3 amino acid sequence is: CASSLLRGSTDTQYF. The DNA sequence is TGTGCCAGCAGTTTATTGCGGGGGAGCACAGATACGCAGTATTTT.